This T cell receptor (beta chain) was obtained from a study of graft-versus-host responses after intestinal transplantation. This clone was counted a single time. Its antigen remains unknown. Study-wide results and caveats: GvH clones were found in recipient marrow; some appeared first in ileum or blood. GvH clone levels peaked in circulation, and this peak was associated with early post-transplant HvG declines.

This table comes from immunoSEQ multiplex PCR, and its TCRdb copy is limited to in-frame clones, with some not included. The sample yields more than 100,000 clones, 85% to 95% seen once. Specimen: unstimulated CD8+ T cells sorted from spleen or lymph node cells, collected before intestinal transplant. The receptor was derived from a human donor who received an intestinal transplant.

The CDR3 loop is CASSPTGAGELFF. In DNA form, the CDR3 reads TGTGCCAGCAGTCCGACAGGGGCCGGGGAGCTGTTTTTT. The chain joins TRBV6-6 to TRBJ2-2; 8 nucleotides agree with TRBD1. CDR3 length: 13 amino acids. The trim removed 5 bases at V and 6 bases at J, leaving 2 bases unmatched. Germline CDR1 is MNHNY and CDR2 is SVGAGI (reference sequence).